This T cell receptor (beta chain) was recovered during a study of blood T cell repertoires in COVID-19. Repertoires were generated with immunoSEQ multiplex PCR, while TCRdb's copy carries only in-frame clones and drops some. Of under 35,000 clones in the sample, approximately 80% were seen once. The trim removed 2 bases at V and 5 bases at J, leaving 6 bases unmatched. The CDR3 is made up of 15 amino acids. Germline assignment: CDR1 MNHNS and CDR2 SASEGT. The chain carries TRBV6-1 and TRBJ2-7, with 10 bases matching TRBD1. The sequenced sample was peripheral blood. The TCR was taken from a man between 65 and 80 years old with acute or convalescent COVID-19. As DNA, the CDR3 is TGTGCCAGCAGTGAACTTGGGACAGGGGTGAACGAGCAGTACTTC. Translating it yields CASSELGTGVNEQYF.